Each of the 8 T cell receptor beta chains below was sequenced from the same sample in a study of blood T cell repertoires in COVID-19. Repertoires were generated with immunoSEQ multiplex PCR, while TCRdb's copy carries only in-frame clones and drops some. The sample yields 250,000 to 350,000 clones, about 81% seen once. Material: peripheral blood. Every receptor here comes from a human donor with COVID-19, enrolled during active disease. The donor label of this sample is uncertain.

Details on this clone: One end of the junction is discordant with germline, which a read error may explain. The rearrangement links TRBV7-7 to TRBJ2-2; tentatively, D is TRBD2 (5 bases). CDR1 SSHAT and CDR2 FNYEAQ come from the germline V gene (reference sequence). The CDR3 is made up of 16 amino acids. The CDR3 sequence is CASSSSAGMNTGELFF. The CDR3 DNA is TGTGCTAGCAGCTCGTCTGCGGGTATGAACACCGGGGAGCTGTTTTTT.

The chain combines TRBV5-4 with TRBJ1-1; TRBD1 agrees at 9 bases. The J segment lost 1 base and the V segment lost 4 bases, leaving 8 bases of the junction unmatched. The CDR3 sequence is 16 residues long. Germline CDR1 is SGHNT and CDR2 is YYREEE (reference sequence). The CDR3 here is CASSRDRVTSNTEAFF. CDR3 in DNA: TGTGCCAGCAGCCGGGACAGGGTAACCTCGAACACTGAAGCTTTCTTT.

This clone was counted at least ten times. The same CDR3 arises from other DNA sequences in this sample as well. The chain is built from TRBV7-8 and TRBJ1-5; D unresolved. V was clipped by 5 bases and J by 3 bases, with 5 bases between them. The CDR3 has 12 amino acids. Germline CDR1 reads SGHVS; CDR2 reads FQNEAQ. CDR3 loop: CASSPTNQPQHF. The CDR3 region has the DNA TGTGCCAGCAGCCCTACCAATCAGCCCCAGCATTTT.

This chain links TRBV7-3 with TRBJ2-4; D possibly corresponds to TRBD1 (6 bases). Germline V lookup: CDR1 SGHTA, CDR2 FQGTGA. The length of the CDR3 is 14 residues. V lost 2 bases and J lost 6, with 11 bases in between. CDR3 in DNA: TGTGCCAGCAGCTTATACAGGGAACCAAACATTCAGTACTTC. Translated: CASSLYREPNIQYF. The full variable domain, rest sourced from reference TRBV7-3 and TRBJ2-4, is GAGVSQTPSNKVTEKGKYVELRCDPISGHTALYWYRQSLGQGPEFLIYFQGTGAADDSGLPNDRFFAVRPEGSVSTLKIQRTERGDSAVYLCASSLYREPNIQYFGAGTRLSVL.

This rearrangement joins TRBV6-4 to TRBJ2-1, with D possibly matching TRBD2 (6 bases). This CDR3 is 15 amino acids long. Trimming removed 2 bases at V and 6 bases at J, with 14 bases between. Looked up from germline, CDR1 is MRHNA and CDR2 is SNTAGT. In DNA, the CDR3 is TGTGCCAGCAGTGACGTGGGGGGAATCACCAATGAGCAGTTCTTC. It yields the protein CASSDVGGITNEQFF.

CDR3 DNA: TGCGCCAGCAGCCCCGGACAGGGAAGGTCTGAAGCTTTCTTT. Translated: CASSPGQGRSEAFF. This chain links TRBV5-1 with TRBJ1-1; TRBD1 matches at 8 bases. The CDR3 totals 14 residues. CDR1 is SGHRS, CDR2 YFSETQ, per germline. Trimming at V came to 4 bases and at J to 6 bases, leaving 8 bases not matched to a gene. The entire variable domain, with the rest obtained from reference TRBV5-1 and TRBJ1-1, is as follows: KAGVTQTPRYLIKTRGQQVTLSCSPISGHRSVSWYQQTPGQGLQFLFEYFSETQRNKGNFPGRFSGRQFSNSRSEMNVSTLELGDSALYLCASSPGQGRSEAFFGQGTRLTVV.

The chain recombines TRBV19 with TRBJ1-5; 8 bases align to TRBD1. V gave up 4 bases and J gave up 0 bases; unmatched junction bases: 2. The CDR3 runs 15 residues. Looked up from germline, CDR1 is LNHDA and CDR2 is SQIVND (reference sequence). CDR3 sequence reads: CASSTTGDSNQPQHF. The CDR3 DNA sequence: TGTGCCAGTAGTACGACAGGGGATAGCAATCAGCCCCAGCATTTT.

This clone was observed at least ten times. The rearrangement links TRBV27 to TRBJ1-6; D gene ambiguous. The CDR3 length is 15 residues. Germline V gene sequence: CDR1 MNHEY, CDR2 SMNVEV (reference sequence). V dropped 1 base and J dropped 12 bases, with 16 bases sitting between them. The CDR3, as DNA: TGTGCCAGCAGTTTATTGAGGGCCCTAGGTGGACCCCTCCACTTT. This codes for CASSLLRALGGPLHF.